This T cell receptor (beta chain) was found in a study of blood T cell repertoires in COVID-19 (dated by TCRdb to 2018 to 2020). Looking at the study overall: Collaborator samples came from the United States, Italy and Spain and covered acute and convalescent phases of COVID-19. Where HLA class I and class II types were available, the types were taken from metadata supplied by the sample provider, not from assay-based typing. Nearly every sample came with metadata listing a de-identified subject ID, COVID-19 status, age in years and sex. The repertoires were made available in a free public database intended to serve as a resource for research on the immune response to SARS-CoV-2. Deeply sampled blood TCRbeta repertoires from subjects exposed to, actively infected with, or recovered from COVID-19 were included in the dataset. The material from the prospective study consisted of cDNA or gDNA derived from T cells, B-cell-depleted T cells, or PBMCs. The samples were drawn from two sources: the first 160 participants of the ongoing ImmuneRACE study, and 1,000 to 1,500 subjects contributed by 6 global collaborators.

Whole blood was collected in K2EDTA tubes by collaborating institutions according to the institutions' own protocols. Collaborator samples were shipped for TCRbeta analysis as frozen whole blood, isolated PBMCs, or DNA extracted from either sample type. A single count supports this clone. This receptor's antigen is unknown. No much larger clonotype is one base removed from it; base qualities were not supplied. V is cut by 3 bases and J by 2 bases, and the space between the germline ends is 9 bases. CDR1 and CDR2, looked up from the germline V gene, are MRHNA and SNTAGT. The CDR3 covers 14 residues, taking in both the cysteine and the phenylalanine. CDR3 DNA only is kept here, 42 bases in frame from base 1. TCRbeta CDR3 regions were amplified from genomic DNA using the immunoSEQ Assay, a bias-controlled multiplex PCR. As for the original processing: Within the assay, amplification of reference gene primers was used to estimate how many nucleated cells each sample contained. To quantify the absolute abundance of each unique TCRbeta CDR3 rearrangement, sequence reads were collapsed and filtered. For each sample, productive Simpson clonality was calculated as the square root of Simpson's diversity index across productive rearrangements. TCRdb obtained this table from immuneACCESS and retained in-frame rearrangements with V and J assigned. These tables miss some clones; where compared with another copy, unresolved V genes account for less than half of the shortfall, and the remainder is unexplained. V and J calls and clone size are those listed in that table; D and trimming were worked out from the DNA. Counted in this sample were some 210,000 clones; around four fifths of them appeared once. The ten largest clonotypes hold roughly 2.9% of the sample.

General findings and caveats noted by the study authors: The quantity of clinical and demographic metadata differed by source and by participant and was supplied without curation.

The sequence is built from TRBV6-4 and TRBJ2-3; TRBD1 is a possible D gene, resting on 5 matching bases. The sample comprised peripheral blood. The clonotype comes from a man aged 50-60 years with active or convalescent COVID-19. At the DNA level, the sequence is TGTGCCAGCAGTGATTCCAGGGACACAGATACGCAGTATTTT. The encoded protein is CASSDSRDTDTQYF.